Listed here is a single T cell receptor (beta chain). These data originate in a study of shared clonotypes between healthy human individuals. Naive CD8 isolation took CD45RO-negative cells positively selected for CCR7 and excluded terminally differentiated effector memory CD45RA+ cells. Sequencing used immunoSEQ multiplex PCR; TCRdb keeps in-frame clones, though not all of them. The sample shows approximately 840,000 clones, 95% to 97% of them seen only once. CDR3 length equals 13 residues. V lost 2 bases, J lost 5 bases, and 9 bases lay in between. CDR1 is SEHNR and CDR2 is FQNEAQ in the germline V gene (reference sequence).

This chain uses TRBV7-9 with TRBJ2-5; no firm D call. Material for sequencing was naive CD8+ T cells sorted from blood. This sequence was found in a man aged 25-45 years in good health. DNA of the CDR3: TGTGCCAGCAGCTTATTGAGTCGGGAGACCCAGTACTTC. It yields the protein CASSLLSRETQYF.